Following are 7 T cell receptor beta chains from one sample sequenced in a study of blood T cell repertoires in COVID-19. The assay was immunoSEQ multiplex PCR, and TCRdb's table has in-frame clones only and misses some. The sample includes about 220,000 clones, about 78% seen only once; the top ten take 5.5% to 8.5%. The sample taken for sequencing was peripheral blood. The receptors derive from a woman in her 70s with acute or convalescent COVID-19.

This sequence joins TRBV7-6 and TRBJ2-7, with 8 bases aligning to TRBD1. With V trimmed by 5 bases and J by 3 bases, 9 bases remained unmatched. The CDR3 runs 15 residues. Germline assignment: CDR1 SGHVS and CDR2 FNYEAQ. The CDR3 region is CASSLPRTGFYEQYV. The CDR3, as DNA: TGTGCCAGCAGCCTCCCTCGGACAGGGTTCTACGAGCAGTACGTC.

The chain recombines TRBV11-2 with TRBJ2-1, with a tentative D call TRBD2 (6 bases). The V end lost 6 bases, the J end lost 4 bases, and 10 bases lay between the germline ends. The CDR3 runs to 13 residues. Germline CDR1 reads SGHAT; CDR2 reads FQNNGV. CDR3 DNA sequence: TGTGCCAGCAGGCCCGGGGGATACAATGAGCAGTTCTTC. Translating gives CASRPGGYNEQFF.

V is TRBV14 and J is TRBJ2-1, with 9 bases matching TRBD1. The CDR3 is made up of 14 amino acids. Germline V lookup: CDR1 SGHDN, CDR2 FVKESK. V shed 2 bases and J 10 bases; nucleotides not matched to a gene: 6. The CDR3 DNA reads TGTGCCAGCAGCCAAATTCACAGGGGGCGAGAGCAGTTCTTC. Protein product: CASSQIHRGREQFF.

V and J are TRBV9 and TRBJ2-1, with TRBD2 matching 12 bases. After removal of 0 bases from V and 6 bases from J, the junction contained 4 bases not matched to a gene. CDR3 size: 16 residues. Germline V gene sequence: CDR1 SGDLS, CDR2 YYNGEE. CDR3 nucleotide sequence: TGTGCCAGCAGCGTAGCTGGACTAGCGGGGCCCAATGAGCAGTTCTTC. It encodes CASSVAGLAGPNEQFF.

V usage is TRBV2 and J usage is TRBJ2-1; 9 positions match TRBD1. The CDR3 totals 17 residues. The V and J ends lost 7 bases and 7 bases, in that order; junction bases with no gene match: 17. Germline loops: CDR1 SNHLY, CDR2 FYNNEI. The CDR3 DNA reads TGTGCCAGCACCGAGATACTGCCGGGACAGGGTAGGAATGAGCAGTTCTTC. Its protein is CASTEILPGQGRNEQFF.

The chain employs TRBV6-5 and TRBJ2-7, with 8 bases lining up with TRBD1. The CDR3 length is 12 residues. Looked up from germline, CDR1 is MNHEY and CDR2 is SVGAGI. The V segment lost 8 bases and the J segment 1 base; nucleotides outside the gene matches: 1. CDR3 in amino acids: CASGQGSYEQYF. In DNA form, the CDR3 reads TGTGCCAGCGGACAGGGATCCTACGAGCAGTACTTC.

The chain employs TRBV19 and TRBJ2-1, with unresolved D. Trimming took 3 bases from V and 8 from J, leaving 14 bases between them. The CDR3 spans 14 residues. CDR1 LNHDA and CDR2 SQIVND come from the germline V gene (reference sequence). In DNA form, the CDR3 reads TGTGCCAGTAGTATTTTCGGAGTAGCACATGAGCAGTTCTTC. Translating gives CASSIFGVAHEQFF.